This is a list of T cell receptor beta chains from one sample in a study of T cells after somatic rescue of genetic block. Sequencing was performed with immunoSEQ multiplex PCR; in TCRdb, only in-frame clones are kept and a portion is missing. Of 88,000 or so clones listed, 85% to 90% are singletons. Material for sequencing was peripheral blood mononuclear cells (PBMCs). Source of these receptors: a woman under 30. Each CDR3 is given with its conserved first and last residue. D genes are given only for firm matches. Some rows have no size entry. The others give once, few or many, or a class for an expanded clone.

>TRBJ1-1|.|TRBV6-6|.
CASTRWQALNTEAFF
TGTGCCAGCACCCGGTGGCAGGCCCTGAACACTGAAGCTTTCTTT
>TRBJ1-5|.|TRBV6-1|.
CASTEGRPGRQPQHF
TGTGCCAGTACCGAGGGGCGGCCGGGACGCCAGCCCCAGCATTTT
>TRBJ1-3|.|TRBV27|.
CASRVTYSGNTIYF
TGTGCCAGCAGAGTGACCTACTCTGGAAACACCATATATTTT
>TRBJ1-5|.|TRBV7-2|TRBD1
CASSSEGGQPQHF
TGTGCCAGCAGCTCCGAAGGGGGCCAGCCCCAGCATTTT
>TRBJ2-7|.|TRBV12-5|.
CASGPPSAYEQYF
TGTGCTAGTGGTCCCCCCTCAGCCTACGAGCAGTACTTC
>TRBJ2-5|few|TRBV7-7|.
CASSLAGAVGGETQYF
TGTGCTAGCAGCTTGGCCGGAGCGGTGGGTGGAGAGACCCAGTACTTC
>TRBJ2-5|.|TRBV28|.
CASTKGGVQETQYF
TGTGCCAGCACCAAGGGGGGGGTCCAAGAGACCCAGTACTTC
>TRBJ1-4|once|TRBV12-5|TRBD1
CASGSTGTGLNEKLFF
TGTGCTAGTGGTTCAACCGGGACAGGCCTTAATGAAAAACTGTTTTTT
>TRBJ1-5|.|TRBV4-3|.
CASSQDSRVGQPQHF
TGCGCCAGCAGCCAAGACTCGAGGGTAGGTCAGCCCCAGCATTTT
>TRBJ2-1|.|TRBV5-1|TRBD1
CASSLLQGRDEQFF
TGCGCCAGCAGCTTACTACAGGGGCGCGATGAGCAGTTCTTC
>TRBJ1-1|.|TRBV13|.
CASSLGLGQEAFF
TGTGCCAGCAGCTTAGGCCTCGGACAGGAAGCTTTCTTT
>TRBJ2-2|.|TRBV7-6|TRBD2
CASSSGLDPNTGELFF
TGTGCCAGCAGCTCGGGACTAGACCCGAACACCGGGGAGCTGTTTTTT
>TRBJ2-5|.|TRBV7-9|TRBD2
CASSSREGGLAGVDETQYF
TGTGCCAGCAGCTCCCGGGAAGGGGGACTAGCGGGAGTGGACGAGACCCAGTACTTC
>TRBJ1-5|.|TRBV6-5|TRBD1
CASRPPGQHQPQHF
TGTGCCAGCAGGCCTCCGGGACAGCATCAGCCCCAGCATTTT
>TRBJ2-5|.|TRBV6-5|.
CASSRPGETQYF
TGTGCCAGCAGCCGCCCGGGAGAGACCCAGTACTTC
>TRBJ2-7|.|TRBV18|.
CASSPPTGKYEQYF
TGTGCCAGCTCACCCCCGACTGGTAAATACGAGCAGTACTTC
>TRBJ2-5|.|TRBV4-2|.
CASSQEMGRASRRLQETQYF
TGTGCCAGCAGCCAAGAGATGGGACGGGCTAGCCGCCGTCTTCAAGAGACCCAGTACTTC
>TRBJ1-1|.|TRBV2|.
CASPTGSSEAFF
TGTGCCAGCCCGACGGGGAGCTCTGAAGCTTTCTTT
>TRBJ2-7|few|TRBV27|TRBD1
CASSPCRDRAF
TGTGCCAGCAGTCCCTGCCGGGACAGGGCCTTC
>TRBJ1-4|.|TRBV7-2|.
CASSPQGEKLFF
TGTGCCAGCAGCCCCCAGGGAGAAAAACTGTTTTTT
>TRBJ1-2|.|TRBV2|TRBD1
CAGGGGQGRGYTF
TGTGCCGGTGGTGGTGGACAGGGGCGAGGCTACACCTTC
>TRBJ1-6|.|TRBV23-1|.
CASSQSGTPVYNSPLHF
TGCGCCAGCAGTCAATCAGGGACACCAGTTTATAATTCACCCCTCCACTTT
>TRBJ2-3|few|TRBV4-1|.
CASSQAVRTDTQYF
TGCGCCAGCAGCCAAGCCGTACGCACAGATACGCAGTATTTT
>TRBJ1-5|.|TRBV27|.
CASSPGAENQPQHF
TGTGCCAGCAGTCCAGGGGCCGAGAATCAGCCCCAGCATTTT